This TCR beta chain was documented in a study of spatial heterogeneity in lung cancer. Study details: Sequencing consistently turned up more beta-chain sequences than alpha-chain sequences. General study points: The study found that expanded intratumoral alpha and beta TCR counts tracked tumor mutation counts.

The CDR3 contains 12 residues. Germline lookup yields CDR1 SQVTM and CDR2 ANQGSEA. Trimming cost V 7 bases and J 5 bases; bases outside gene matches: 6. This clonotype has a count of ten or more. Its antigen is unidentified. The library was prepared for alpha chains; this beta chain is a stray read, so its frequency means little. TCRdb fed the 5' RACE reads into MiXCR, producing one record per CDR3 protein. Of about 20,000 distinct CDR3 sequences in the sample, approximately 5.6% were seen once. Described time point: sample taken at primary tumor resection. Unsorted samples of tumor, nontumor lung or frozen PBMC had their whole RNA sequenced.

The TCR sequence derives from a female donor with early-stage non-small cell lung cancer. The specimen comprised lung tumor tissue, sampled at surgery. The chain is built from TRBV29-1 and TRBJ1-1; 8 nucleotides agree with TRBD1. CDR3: CSAGQERTEAFF. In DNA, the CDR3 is TGCAGCGCGGGACAGGAGAGGACTGAAGCTTTCTTT.